The clone carrying this TCR beta chain came up many times. Antigen unknown. TCRdb used MiXCR to reprocess the RACE reads, holding one entry per CDR3 protein. The sample includes roughly 38,000 distinct CDR3 sequences, approximately 7.6% of them seen just once. Time point denoted: pre-sensitization, week 0. Treatment reported: therapeutic diphenylcyclopropenone sensitization with weekly scalp DPC. This sample was taken from a study of human T cells and chemical hapten exposure. Study findings and constraints: TCRs above 1 in 1000 frequency stayed constant with DPC sensitization.

V shed 8 bases and J 4 bases; nucleotides not matched to a gene: 10. This CDR3 is built from 14 residues. The receptor was derived from a woman in her 50s with alopecia areata. Some clones in this sample may be carry-over from other donors' samples. The sample here was whole blood, taken in connection with sensitization to the hapten diphenylcyclopropenone (DPC). The chain is built from TRBV12-3 or TRBV12-4 and TRBJ1-1, with 7 bases matching TRBD1. The CDR3 here is CASARGGGGTEAFF. The CDR3 DNA reads as TGTGCCAGCGCCAGGGGAGGGGGCGGCACTGAAGCTTTCTTT.